Described below is a single TCR beta chain sequence and its context. This entry belongs to a study of blood T cell repertoires in COVID-19. Study in general: Italy, Spain and the United States were the sources of the convalescent and acute COVID-19 samples. Sources were T cells, B-cell-depleted T cells, or PBMCs; the material itself was cDNA or gDNA.

In the original workflow: Nucleated cell number was recorded as an estimate derived from reference gene primer amplification. Produced via immunoSEQ multiplex PCR; TCRdb's table is partial and in-frame only. V, J and clone size were drawn from that table, and D and trimming were deduced from the DNA. Among approximately 98,000 clones, 65% to 80% were seen once, and the ten largest hold less than 2%. The CDR3 length is 15 residues. V was clipped by 8 bases and J by 5 bases, with 18 bases between them. Per the germline V gene, CDR1 is MNHEY and CDR2 is SVGAGI. The TCR comes from a middle-aged woman with acute or convalescent COVID-19. Sequences were obtained from peripheral blood. The rearrangement joins TRBV6-5 to TRBJ1-4; D gene ambiguous. The CDR3 spells CASSSTTTQNEKLFF. CDR3 nucleotide sequence: TGTGCCAGCTCCAGTACTACGACGCAAAATGAAAAACTGTTTTTT.